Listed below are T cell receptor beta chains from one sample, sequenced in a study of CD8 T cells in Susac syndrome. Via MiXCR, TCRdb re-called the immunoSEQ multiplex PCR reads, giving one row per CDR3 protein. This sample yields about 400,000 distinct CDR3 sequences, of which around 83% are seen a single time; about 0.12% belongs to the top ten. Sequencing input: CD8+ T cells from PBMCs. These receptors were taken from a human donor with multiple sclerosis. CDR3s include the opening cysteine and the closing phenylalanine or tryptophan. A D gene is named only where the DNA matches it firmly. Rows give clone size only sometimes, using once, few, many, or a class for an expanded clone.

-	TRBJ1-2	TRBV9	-	CASSESPGHSYGYTF	TGTGCCAGCAGCGAGAGCCCGGGACACAGCTATGGCTACACCTTC
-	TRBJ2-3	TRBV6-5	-	CASSYLSGSTDTQYF	TGTGCCAGCAGTTACCTGTCGGGGAGCACAGATACGCAGTATTTT
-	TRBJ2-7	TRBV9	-	CASSFRDTLGGSGDEYEQYF	TGTGCCAGCAGCTTCCGTGACACCCTGGGGGGCTCGGGAGATGAGTACGAGCAGTACTTC
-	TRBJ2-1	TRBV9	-	CASSVETDYNEQFF	TGTGCCAGCAGCGTAGAGACTGATTACAATGAGCAGTTCTTC
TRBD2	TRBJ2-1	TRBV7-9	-	CASSLTLAGANEQFF	TGTGCCAGCAGCTTAACACTAGCGGGTGCCAATGAGCAGTTCTTC
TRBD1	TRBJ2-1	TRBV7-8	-	CASSSKGQGYNEQFF	TGTGCCAGCAGCTCAAAGGGACAGGGCTACAATGAGCAGTTCTTC
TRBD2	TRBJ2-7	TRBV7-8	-	CASSFGLVPYEQYF	TGTGCCAGCAGTTTTGGACTAGTTCCCTACGAGCAGTACTTC
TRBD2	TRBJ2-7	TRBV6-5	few	CASRGLSSYEQYF	TGTGCCAGCAGGGGACTAAGCTCCTACGAGCAGTACTTC
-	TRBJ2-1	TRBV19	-	CASSTLGGFTRRDEQFF	TGTGCCAGTAGTACCCTCGGAGGGTTTACTAGGCGTGATGAGCAGTTCTTC
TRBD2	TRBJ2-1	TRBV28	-	CASSLLVAGTYNEQFF	TGTGCCAGCAGTTTATTAGTAGCGGGTACCTACAATGAGCAGTTCTTC
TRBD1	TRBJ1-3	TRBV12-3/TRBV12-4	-	CASTGDRGSGNTIYF	TGTGCCAGCACTGGGGACAGGGGGTCTGGAAACACCATATATTTT